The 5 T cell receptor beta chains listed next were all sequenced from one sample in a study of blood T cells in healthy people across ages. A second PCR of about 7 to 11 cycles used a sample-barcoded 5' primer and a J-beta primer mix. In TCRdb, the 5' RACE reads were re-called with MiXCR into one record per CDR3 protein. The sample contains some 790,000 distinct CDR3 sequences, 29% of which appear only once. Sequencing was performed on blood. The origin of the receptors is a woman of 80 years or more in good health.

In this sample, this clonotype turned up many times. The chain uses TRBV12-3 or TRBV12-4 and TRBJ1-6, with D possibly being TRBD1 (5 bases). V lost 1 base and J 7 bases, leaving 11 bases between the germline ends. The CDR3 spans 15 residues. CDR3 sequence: CASSLDQGWNSPLHF. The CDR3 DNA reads TGTGCCAGCAGTTTAGATCAGGGATGGAATTCACCCCTCCACTTT.

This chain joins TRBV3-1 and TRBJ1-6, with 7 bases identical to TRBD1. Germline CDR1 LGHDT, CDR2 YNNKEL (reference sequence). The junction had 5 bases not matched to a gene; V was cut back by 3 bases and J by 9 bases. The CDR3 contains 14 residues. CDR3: CASSHLDRASPLHF. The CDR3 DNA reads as TGTGCCAGCAGCCACCTTGACAGGGCTTCACCCCTCCACTTT.

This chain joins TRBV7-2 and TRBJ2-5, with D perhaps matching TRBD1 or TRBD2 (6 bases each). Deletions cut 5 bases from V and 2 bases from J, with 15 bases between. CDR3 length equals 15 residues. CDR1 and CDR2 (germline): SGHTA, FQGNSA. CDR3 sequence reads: CASSQTGAGQETQYF. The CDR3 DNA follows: TGTGCCAGCAGCCAAACGGGGGCCGGGCAAGAGACCCAGTACTTC.

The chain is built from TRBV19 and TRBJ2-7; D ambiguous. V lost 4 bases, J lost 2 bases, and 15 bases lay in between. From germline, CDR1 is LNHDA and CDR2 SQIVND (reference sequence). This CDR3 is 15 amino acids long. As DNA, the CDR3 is TGTGCCAGTAGTAGAGAGCAGGTCCCGACCTACGAGCAGTACTTC. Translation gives CASSREQVPTYEQYF. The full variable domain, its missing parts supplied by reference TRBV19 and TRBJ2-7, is DGGITQSPKYLFRKEGQNVTLSCEQNLNHDAMYWYRQDPGQGLRLIYYSQIVNDFQKGDIAEGYSVSREKKESFPLTVTSAQKNPTAFYLCASSREQVPTYEQYFGPGTRLTVT.

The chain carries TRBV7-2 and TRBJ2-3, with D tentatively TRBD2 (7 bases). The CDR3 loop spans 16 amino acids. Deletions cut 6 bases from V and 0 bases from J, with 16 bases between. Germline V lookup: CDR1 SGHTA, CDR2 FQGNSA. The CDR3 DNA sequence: TGTGCCAGCAGACAGATAGGGGGGGGGAGCACAGATACGCAGTATTTT. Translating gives CASRQIGGGSTDTQYF. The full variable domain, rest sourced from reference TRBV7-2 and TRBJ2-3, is GAGVSQSPSNKVTEKGKDVELRCDPISGHTALYWYRQSLGQGLEFLIYFQGNSAPDKSGLPSDRFSAERTGGSVSTLTIQRTQQEDSAVYLCASRQIGGGSTDTQYFGPGTRLTVL.